This TCR beta chain was found in a study of blood T cell repertoires in COVID-19. Study context: Donors in the United States, Italy and Spain gave samples during acute or convalescent COVID-19. PBMCs, B-cell-depleted T cells, or T cells were the source of the cDNA or gDNA that made up the material.

CDR3 length equals 16 residues. Per the germline V gene, CDR1 is MNHEY and CDR2 is SMNVEV (reference sequence). The junction had 7 bases not matched to a gene; V was cut back by 6 bases and J by 5 bases. In the original processing: Researchers report that nucleated cell counts were estimated from reference gene primer amplification. This table comes from immunoSEQ multiplex PCR, and its TCRdb copy is limited to in-frame clones, with some not included. The V and J calls and the clone size are those of that table, but D and trimming were determined from the DNA. The sample lists 65,000 to 90,000 clones, approximately 90% occurring once.

This chain uses TRBV27 with TRBJ1-4, with TRBD1 matching 12 bases. This clonotype was sampled from a woman aged 80 or older with acute or convalescent COVID-19. The specimen sequenced was peripheral blood. The CDR3 nucleotides are TGTGCCAGCAGCCGGGGACAGGGGGCCTCAAATGAAAAACTGTTTTTT. This translates into CASSRGQGASNEKLFF.